The rows below give T cell receptor beta chains drawn from one sample of a study of response to subunit inactivated influenza vaccine. TCRdb re-called the RT-PCR reads with MiXCR, one entry per CDR3 protein. The repertoire includes 600,000 to 700,000 distinct CDR3 sequences, 13% to 15% of them detected once, and 6% to 9.5% sits in the top ten. The specimen comprised PBMCs from blood, sampled around 14 days before vaccination. These TCRs come from a man in his forties or fifties who received an inactivated influenza vaccine. Each CDR3 is given with its conserved first and last residue. D genes are given only for firm matches. Clone size is not always given. Where it is, it says once, few, many or a class for expanded clones.

j_gene	d_gene	v_gene	abundance	len	CDR3nt	CDR3aa
TRBJ2-6	-	TRBV30	-	14	TGTGCCTGGACCGCGGGGCCTGGGGCCAACGTCCTGACTTTC	CAWTAGPGANVLTF
TRBJ2-7	-	TRBV5-1	-	16	TGCGCCAGCAGCTTGGCTGTGGGCAGGGTACTCTACGAGCAGTACTTC	CASSLAVGRVLYEQYF
TRBJ2-1	-	TRBV10-3	many	12	TGTGCCATCATGGCAGACAAAAATGAGCAGTTCTTC	CAIMADKNEQFF
TRBJ2-5	-	TRBV20-1	-	13	TGCAGTGCTAGTGGTAGCCGACAAGAGACCCAGTACTTC	CSASGSRQETQYF
TRBJ2-1	TRBD2	TRBV28	few	16	TGTGCCAGCAGCTCCCCGCCGGGGGGACGCGACAATGAGCAGTTCTTC	CASSSPPGGRDNEQFF
TRBJ2-2	-	TRBV11-2	few	15	TGTGCCAGCAGCTTTCCCCAGCCTCGCACCGGGGAGCTGTTTTTT	CASSFPQPRTGELFF
TRBJ2-3	-	TRBV11-2	few	15	TGTGCCAGCAGCTCCCCCCGGACCCGGCGGGATACGCAGTATTTT	CASSSPRTRRDTQYF
TRBJ1-2	-	TRBV6-5	-	16	TGTGCCAGCAGTTACTCTCGTTGGGTTTCTAACTATGGCTACACCTTC	CASSYSRWVSNYGYTF
TRBJ2-1	TRBD2	TRBV20-1	few	12	TGCAGTGTTGGCGGGAGTATTTATGAGCAGTTCTTC	CSVGGSIYEQFF
TRBJ1-1	-	TRBV12-3/TRBV12-4	-	15	TGTGCCAGCAGACTAACAGATCCCATGAACACTGAAGCTTTCTTT	CASRLTDPMNTEAFF
TRBJ2-3	TRBD2	TRBV3-1	-	19	TGTGCCAGCAGCGACCCGGGACTAGCGGGAGGAGGAGCCACAGATACGCAGTATTTT	CASSDPGLAGGGATDTQYF
TRBJ2-5	-	TRBV25-1	few	17	TGTGCCAGCAGTGATCCTCTTGACCGGACCCACCAAGAGACCCAGTACTTC	CASSDPLDRTHQETQYF
TRBJ2-7	-	TRBV11-2	few	14	TGTGCCAGCAGCTTAGGTGTCAGGGGCTACGAGCAGTACTTC	CASSLGVRGYEQYF
TRBJ2-7	-	TRBV20-1	few	13	TGCAGTGCCTCAGGCCCCTCGGCCCACGAGCAGTACTTC	CSASGPSAHEQYF
TRBJ2-7	-	TRBV5-1	-	15	TGCGCCAGCAGCTCCCCCGGGCCGTCCTACTACGAGCAGTACTTC	CASSSPGPSYYEQYF
TRBJ2-7	TRBD2	TRBV5-1	-	17	TGCGCCAGCAGCTTCGGGACTAGCGGGAGGGTCCTCTACGAGCAGTACTTC	CASSFGTSGRVLYEQYF
TRBJ2-5	TRBD1	TRBV4-1	-	15	TGCGCCAGCAGCCAAGTAAAGGGGGCCGGAGAGACCCAGTACTTC	CASSQVKGAGETQYF
TRBJ2-1	-	TRBV2	-	14	TGTGCCAGCAGTACCCGTGGGGGTACGAATGAGCAGTTCTTC	CASSTRGGTNEQFF
TRBJ2-5	TRBD2	TRBV11-2	-	15	TGTGCCAGCACGGGGGGACTAGCGGGGGCCTGGGCCCAGTACTTC	CASTGGLAGAWAQYF
TRBJ1-5	-	TRBV6-2/TRBV6-3	-	14	TGTGCCAGCAGCGGTGGTTCGAGAGTACAGCCCCAGCATTTT	CASSGGSRVQPQHF
TRBJ2-3	-	TRBV4-1	-	16	TGCGCCAGCAGCCAAGTCGGTCGGGGCACCTCAGATACGCAGTATTTT	CASSQVGRGTSDTQYF
TRBJ2-7	-	TRBV20-1	-	15	TGCAGTGCTAGAGATGGTGGGAGTTGGGGTTCCGAGCAGTACTTC	CSARDGGSWGSEQYF
TRBJ2-7	TRBD1	TRBV20-1	few	13	TGCAGTGCCCCCGGGGACAGCAACTACGAGCAGTACTTC	CSAPGDSNYEQYF
TRBJ2-7	-	TRBV6-1	few	13	TGTGCCGTAGGGGGTGCTGGACTTTACGAGCAGTACTTC	CAVGGAGLYEQYF
TRBJ1-2	TRBD1	TRBV29-1	-	15	TGCACTTTTGCTCCTTGGGGGACAGGGAGGGATGGCTACACCTTC	CTFAPWGTGRDGYTF
TRBJ1-3	-	TRBV3-1	few	13	TGTGCCAGCAGCTCTAAGATTGGAAACACCATATATTTT	CASSSKIGNTIYF
TRBJ2-7	TRBD2	TRBV3-1	-	17	TGTGCCAGCAGCCAATTGACTAGCGGGCGTACCTCCTACGAGCAGTACTTC	CASSQLTSGRTSYEQYF
TRBJ2-5	-	TRBV29-1	many	15	TGCAGCGTTGCTATTGAGACAGGGCGGGGCGGGACCCAGTACTTC	CSVAIETGRGGTQYF
TRBJ1-1	-	TRBV2	-	16	TGTGCCAGCAGTGAAGAGGCGGGCAGGGTGGCCACTGAAGCTTTCTTT	CASSEEAGRVATEAFF
TRBJ2-2	-	TRBV7-2	-	14	TGTGCCAGCAGCCCCTGGGGACTCGCCGGGGAGCTGTTTTTT	CASSPWGLAGELFF
TRBJ2-3	-	TRBV12-3/TRBV12-4	few	16	TGTGCCAGCAGTTCCGTCGGGACGGCTAGCACAGATACGCAGTATTTT	CASSSVGTASTDTQYF
TRBJ2-4	-	TRBV9	-	14	TGTGCCAGCAGCCTGGGAGGGGGAAATAACATTCAGTACTTC	CASSLGGGNNIQYF
TRBJ1-3	-	TRBV4-2	-	15	TGTGCCAGCAGCGCACAGAGGGGCTTACGAAACACCATATATTTT	CASSAQRGLRNTIYF
TRBJ2-5	TRBD1	TRBV29-1	-	16	TGCAGCGCCGCCGGGGGGACAGGGTGGAGGTCAGAGACCCAGTACTTC	CSAAGGTGWRSETQYF
TRBJ2-1	-	TRBV5-6	few	11	TGTGCCAGCAGCTCCCGGGTCCTTCAGTTCTTC	CASSSRVLQFF
TRBJ1-2	-	TRBV6-1	once	15	TGTGCCAGCAGCTCCTGGACATGGGAATGGGAAGGCTACACCTTC	CASSSWTWEWEGYTF
TRBJ2-3	-	TRBV5-1	many	12	TGCGCCAGCAGCTTGATTGCAGATACGCAGTATTTT	CASSLIADTQYF
TRBJ2-2	TRBD1	TRBV10-3	many	17	TGTGCCATCAGTGAGTCGTCGGGACAGAAGAACACCGGGGAGCTGTTTTTT	CAISESSGQKNTGELFF
TRBJ2-1	TRBD1	TRBV27	-	15	TGTGCCAGCAGTTTGGGACAGAGATTCTACAATGAGCAGTTCTTC	CASSLGQRFYNEQFF
TRBJ1-3	TRBD1	TRBV10-2	many	14	TGCGCCAGCAGTCGGACAGGGTCTGGAAACACCATATATTTT	CASSRTGSGNTIYF
TRBJ2-5	TRBD2	TRBV12-3/TRBV12-4	-	15	TGTGCCAGCAGTCCCGGACTAGCGGGAGGCAAGACCCAGTACTTC	CASSPGLAGGKTQYF
TRBJ1-6	TRBD1	TRBV19	few	12	TGTGCCAGACAGGGGACAATTTCACCCCTCCACTTT	CARQGTISPLHF
TRBJ2-7	-	TRBV20-1	-	13	TGCAGTGCTAGTTTCAGGGCTGCCTACGAGCAGTACTTC	CSASFRAAYEQYF
TRBJ2-5	TRBD1	TRBV6-1	-	16	TGTGCCAGCAGGCTCCTGACAGGGGGCGTTGGAGAGACCCAGTACTTC	CASRLLTGGVGETQYF
TRBJ1-1	TRBD1	TRBV7-8	many	14	TGTGCCAGCAGAAAGGGACAGCTGAACACTGAAGCTTTCTTT	CASRKGQLNTEAFF
TRBJ1-2	TRBD1	TRBV6-5	-	16	TGTGCCAGCAGTTACGAAAAGGGGGCGTGGGACTATGGCTACACCTTC	CASSYEKGAWDYGYTF
TRBJ2-1	-	TRBV7-6	-	15	TGTGCCAGCGGGCCTTCCGGGACCCCGGTCGGTGAGCAGTTCTTC	CASGPSGTPVGEQFF
TRBJ2-2	-	TRBV7-9	few	16	TGTGCCAGCAGCTTAGTACGCGAAAGTGGCACCGGGGAGCTGTTTTTT	CASSLVRESGTGELFF
TRBJ2-7	TRBD1	TRBV11-2	-	15	TGTGCCAGCAGCTTAGTTCGGGACAGGGTCAACGAGCAGTACTTC	CASSLVRDRVNEQYF
TRBJ2-3	-	TRBV6-1	-	18	TGTGCCAGCAGTGGGAACCCTTCCAGTCGCGGGCGCACAGATACGCAGTATTTT	CASSGNPSSRGRTDTQYF
TRBJ2-1	TRBD1	TRBV4-2	-	13	TGTGCCAGCAGCCAGGACAGGGCCTATGAGCAGTTCTTC	CASSQDRAYEQFF
TRBJ2-7	TRBD2	TRBV7-9	-	15	TGTGCCAGCAGCGCGCAGGGACTAGCGGGTCCCGAGCAGTACTTC	CASSAQGLAGPEQYF
TRBJ1-5	-	TRBV7-9	many	13	TGTGCCAGCAGCGAGGACAACAATCAGCCCCAGCATTTT	CASSEDNNQPQHF
TRBJ1-1	-	TRBV7-8	many	15	TGTGCCAGCAGCTTTCAGCCGGGGGAGACCACTGAAGCTTTCTTT	CASSFQPGETTEAFF
TRBJ2-6	TRBD1	TRBV20-1	-	16	TGCAGTGCTGGTGGGACAGGGAGCTCTGGGGCCAACGTCCTGACTTTC	CSAGGTGSSGANVLTF